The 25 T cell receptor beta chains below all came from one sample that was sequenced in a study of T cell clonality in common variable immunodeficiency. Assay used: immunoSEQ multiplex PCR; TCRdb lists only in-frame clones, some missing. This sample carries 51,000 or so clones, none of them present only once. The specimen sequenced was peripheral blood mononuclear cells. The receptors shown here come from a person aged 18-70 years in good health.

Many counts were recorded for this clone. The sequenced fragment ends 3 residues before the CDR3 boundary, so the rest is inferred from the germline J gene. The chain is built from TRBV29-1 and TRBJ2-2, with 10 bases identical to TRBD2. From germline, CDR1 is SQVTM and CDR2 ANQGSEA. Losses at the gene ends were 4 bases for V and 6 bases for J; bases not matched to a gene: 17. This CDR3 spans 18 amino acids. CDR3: CSVGGAGGASGSAGELFF. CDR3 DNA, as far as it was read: TGCAGCGTTGGAGGGGCAGGGGGTGCTAGCGGGAGCGCCGGGGAG.

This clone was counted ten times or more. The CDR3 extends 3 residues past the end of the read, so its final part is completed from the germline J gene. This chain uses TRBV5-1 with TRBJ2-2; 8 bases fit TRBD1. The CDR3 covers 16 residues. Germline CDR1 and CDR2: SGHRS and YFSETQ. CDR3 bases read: TGCGCCAGCAGCCCGCAGGGGGCGAGACTTAATGAAAAG. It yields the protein CASSPQGARLNEK. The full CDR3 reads CASSPQGARLNEKLFF.

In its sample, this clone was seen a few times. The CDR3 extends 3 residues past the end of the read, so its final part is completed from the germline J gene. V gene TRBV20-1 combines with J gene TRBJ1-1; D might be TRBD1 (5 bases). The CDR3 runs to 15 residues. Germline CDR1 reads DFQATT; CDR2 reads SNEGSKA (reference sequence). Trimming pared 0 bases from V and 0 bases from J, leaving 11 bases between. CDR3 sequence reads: CSARDRTGLNTEAFF. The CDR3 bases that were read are TGCAGTGCTAGAGACCGAACAGGCTTGAACACTGAA.

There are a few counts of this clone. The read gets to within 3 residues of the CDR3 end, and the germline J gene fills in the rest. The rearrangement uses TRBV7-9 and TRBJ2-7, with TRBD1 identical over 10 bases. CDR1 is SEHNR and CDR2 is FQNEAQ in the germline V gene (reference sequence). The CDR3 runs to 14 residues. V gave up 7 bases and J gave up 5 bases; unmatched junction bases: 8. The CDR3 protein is CASNYGTGVDEQYF. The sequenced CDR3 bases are TGTGCCAGCAACTATGGGACAGGGGTGGACGAG.

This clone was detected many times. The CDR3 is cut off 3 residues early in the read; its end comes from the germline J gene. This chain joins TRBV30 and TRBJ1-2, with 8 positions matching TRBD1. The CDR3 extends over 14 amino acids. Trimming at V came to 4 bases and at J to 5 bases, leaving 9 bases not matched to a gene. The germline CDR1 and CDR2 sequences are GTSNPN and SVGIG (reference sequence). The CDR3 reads CAWTAGGITYGYTF. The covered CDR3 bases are TGTGCCTGGACCGCAGGGGGCATTACTTATGGC.

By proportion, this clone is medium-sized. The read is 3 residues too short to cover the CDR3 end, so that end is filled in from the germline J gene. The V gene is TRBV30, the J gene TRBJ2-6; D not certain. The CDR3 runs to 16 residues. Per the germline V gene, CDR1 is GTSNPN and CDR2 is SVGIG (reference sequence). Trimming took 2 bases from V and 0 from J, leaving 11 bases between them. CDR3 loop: CAWSIEFGSGANVLTF. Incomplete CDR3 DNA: TGTGCCTGGAGTATAGAGTTTGGCTCTGGGGCCAACGTC.

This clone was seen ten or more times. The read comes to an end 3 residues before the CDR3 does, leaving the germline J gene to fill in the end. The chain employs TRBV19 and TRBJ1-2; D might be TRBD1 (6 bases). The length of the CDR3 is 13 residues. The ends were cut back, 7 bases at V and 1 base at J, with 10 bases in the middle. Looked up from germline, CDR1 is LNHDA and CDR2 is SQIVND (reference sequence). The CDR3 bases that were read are TGTGCCAGTAAGCCACAGGGTAACTATGGC. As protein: CASKPQGNYG. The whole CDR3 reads CASKPQGNYGYTF. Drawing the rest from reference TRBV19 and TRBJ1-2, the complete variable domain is DGGITQSPKYLFRKEGQNVTLSCEQNLNHDAMYWYRQDPGQGLRLIYYSQIVNDFQKGDIAEGYSVSREKKESFPLTVTSAQKNPTAFYLCASKPQGNYGYTFGSGTRLTVV.

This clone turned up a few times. The sequenced CDR3 bases are TGTGCCAGCAGCGTCTCGGGGGAGACC. Its protein is CASSVSGET. The CDR3 reads in full as CASSVSGETQYF. The V call is TRBV11-3, the J call TRBJ2-5; TRBD2 might be the D (5 bases). Coverage ceases 3 residues before the CDR3 finishes, and the germline J gene fills in the end. CDR3 length: 12 amino acids. Germline CDR1 is SGHNT and CDR2 is YENEEA. The V gene lost 5 bases and the J gene lost 5 bases, with 9 bases spanning the gap.

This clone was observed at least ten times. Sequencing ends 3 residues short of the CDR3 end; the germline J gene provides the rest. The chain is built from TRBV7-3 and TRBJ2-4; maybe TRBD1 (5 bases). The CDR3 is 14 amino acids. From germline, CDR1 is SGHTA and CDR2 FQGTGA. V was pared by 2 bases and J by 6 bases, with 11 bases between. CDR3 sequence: CASSLSQGSNIQYF. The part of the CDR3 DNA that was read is TGTGCCAGCAGCTTATCGCAGGGATCAAACATT. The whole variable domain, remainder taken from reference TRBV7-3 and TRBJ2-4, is GAGVSQTPSNKVTEKGKYVELRCDPISGHTALYWYRQSLGQGPEFLIYFQGTGAADDSGLPNDRFFAVRPEGSVSTLKIQRTERGDSAVYLCASSLSQGSNIQYFGAGTRLSVL.

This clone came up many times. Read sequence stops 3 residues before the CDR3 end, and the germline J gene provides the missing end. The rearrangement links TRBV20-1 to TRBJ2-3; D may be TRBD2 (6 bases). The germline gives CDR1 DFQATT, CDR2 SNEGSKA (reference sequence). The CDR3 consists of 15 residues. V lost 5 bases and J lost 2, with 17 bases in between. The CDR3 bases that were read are TGCAGTGCTCCCGGGTGGCGGGACTCCACAGATACG. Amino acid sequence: CSAPGWRDSTDT. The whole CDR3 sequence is CSAPGWRDSTDTQYF.

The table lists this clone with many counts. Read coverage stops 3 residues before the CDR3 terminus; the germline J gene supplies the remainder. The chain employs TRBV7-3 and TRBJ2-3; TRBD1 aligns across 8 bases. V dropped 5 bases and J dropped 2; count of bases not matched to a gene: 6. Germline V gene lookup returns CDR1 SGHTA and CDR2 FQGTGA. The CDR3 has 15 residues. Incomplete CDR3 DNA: TGTGCCAGCAGCCCCCGGACAGGGTCCACAGATACG. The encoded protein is CASSPRTGSTDT. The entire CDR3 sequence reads CASSPRTGSTDTQYF.

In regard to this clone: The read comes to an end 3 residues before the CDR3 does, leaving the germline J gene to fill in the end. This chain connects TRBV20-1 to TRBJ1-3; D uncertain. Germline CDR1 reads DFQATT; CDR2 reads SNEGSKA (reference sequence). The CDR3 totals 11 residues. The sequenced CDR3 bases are TGCAGTGCTAGAGCGGGCGGGACC. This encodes CSARAGGT. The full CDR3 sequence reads CSARAGGTIYF.

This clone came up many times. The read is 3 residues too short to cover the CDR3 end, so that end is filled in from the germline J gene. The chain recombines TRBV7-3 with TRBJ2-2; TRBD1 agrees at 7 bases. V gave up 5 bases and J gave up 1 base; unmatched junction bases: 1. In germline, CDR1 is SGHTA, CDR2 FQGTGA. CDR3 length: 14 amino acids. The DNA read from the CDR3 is TGTGCCAGCAGCCGGGACAGGAACACCGGGGAG. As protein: CASSRDRNTGE. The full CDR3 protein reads CASSRDRNTGELFF.

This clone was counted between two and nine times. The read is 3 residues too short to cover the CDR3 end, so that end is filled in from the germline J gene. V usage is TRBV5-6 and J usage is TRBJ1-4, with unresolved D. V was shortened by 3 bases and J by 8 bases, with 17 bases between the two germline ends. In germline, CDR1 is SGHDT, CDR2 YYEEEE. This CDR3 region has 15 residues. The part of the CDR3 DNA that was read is TGTGCCAGCAGCTGGTCTGGCACCGAGAGGGAAAAA. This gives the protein CASSWSGTEREK. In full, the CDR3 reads CASSWSGTEREKLFF. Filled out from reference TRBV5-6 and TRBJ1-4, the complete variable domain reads DAGVTQSPTHLIKTRGQQVTLRCSPKSGHDTVSWYQQALGQGPQFIFQYYEEEERQRGNFPDRFSGHQFPNYSSELNVNALLLGDSALYLCASSWSGTEREKLFFGSGTQLSVL.

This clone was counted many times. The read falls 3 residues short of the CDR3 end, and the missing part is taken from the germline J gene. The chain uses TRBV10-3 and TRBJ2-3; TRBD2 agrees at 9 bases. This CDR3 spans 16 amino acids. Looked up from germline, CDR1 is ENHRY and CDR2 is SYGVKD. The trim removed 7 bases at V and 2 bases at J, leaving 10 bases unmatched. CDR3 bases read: TGTGCCATCAAGGGAGCTAGCGGGGAGAACACAGATACG. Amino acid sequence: CAIKGASGENTDT. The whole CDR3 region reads CAIKGASGENTDTQYF.

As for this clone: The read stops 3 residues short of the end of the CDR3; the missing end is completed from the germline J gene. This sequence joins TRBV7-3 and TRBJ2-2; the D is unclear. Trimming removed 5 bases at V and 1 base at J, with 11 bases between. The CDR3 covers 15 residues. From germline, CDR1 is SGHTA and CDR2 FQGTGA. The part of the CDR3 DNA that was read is TGTGCCAGCAGCCCGTCCCCGGGGAACACCGGGGAG. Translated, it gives CASSPSPGNTGE. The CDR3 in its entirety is CASSPSPGNTGELFF.

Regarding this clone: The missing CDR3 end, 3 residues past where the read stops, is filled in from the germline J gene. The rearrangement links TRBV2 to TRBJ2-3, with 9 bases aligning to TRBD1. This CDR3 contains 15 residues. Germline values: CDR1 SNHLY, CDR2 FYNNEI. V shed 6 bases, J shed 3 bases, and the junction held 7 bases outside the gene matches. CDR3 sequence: CASSAGTGRTDTQYF. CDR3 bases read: TGTGCCAGCAGCGCTGGGACAGGGCGGACAGATACG.

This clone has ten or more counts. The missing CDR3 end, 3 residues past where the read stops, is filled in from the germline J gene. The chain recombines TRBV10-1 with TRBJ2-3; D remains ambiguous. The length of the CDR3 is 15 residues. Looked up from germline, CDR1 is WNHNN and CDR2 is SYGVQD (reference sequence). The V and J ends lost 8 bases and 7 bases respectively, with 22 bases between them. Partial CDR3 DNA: TGCGCCAGCCCTACCCCGGAGCGACCTGCGAATACG. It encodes CASPTPERPANT. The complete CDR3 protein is CASPTPERPANTQYF.

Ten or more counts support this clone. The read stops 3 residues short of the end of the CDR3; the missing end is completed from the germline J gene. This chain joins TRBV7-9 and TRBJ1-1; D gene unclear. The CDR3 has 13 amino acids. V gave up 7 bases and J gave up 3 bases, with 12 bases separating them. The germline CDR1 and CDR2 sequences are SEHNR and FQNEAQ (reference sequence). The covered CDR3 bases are TGTGCCAGCAAAGGCGGTACCTACACTGAA. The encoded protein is CASKGGTYTE. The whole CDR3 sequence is CASKGGTYTEAFF.

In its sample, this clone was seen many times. Partial CDR3 DNA: TGTGCCAGCAGCCCCTTGGGGGGTACTGAA. Amino acid sequence: CASSPLGGTE. The CDR3 reads in full as CASSPLGGTEAFF. The genes are TRBV5-8 and TRBJ1-1; D might be TRBD1 (5 bases). The read comes to an end 3 residues before the CDR3 does, leaving the germline J gene to fill in the end. This CDR3 is built from 13 residues. The ends were cut back, 4 bases at V and 5 bases at J, with 12 bases in the middle. Germline-derived CDR1 and CDR2 are SGHTS and YDEGEE. The entire variable domain, with the rest obtained from reference TRBV5-8 and TRBJ1-1, is as follows: EAGVTQSPTHLIKTRGQQATLRCSPISGHTSVYWYQQALGLGLQFLLWYDEGEERNRGNFPPRFSGRQFPNYSSELNVNALELEDSALYLCASSPLGGTEAFFGQGTRLTVV.

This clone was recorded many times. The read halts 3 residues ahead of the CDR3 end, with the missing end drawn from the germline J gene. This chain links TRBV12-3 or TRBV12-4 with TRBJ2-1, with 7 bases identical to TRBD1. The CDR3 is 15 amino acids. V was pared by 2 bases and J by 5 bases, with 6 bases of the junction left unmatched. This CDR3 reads CASSLTGTADNEQFF. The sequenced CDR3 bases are TGTGCCAGCAGTTTAACCGGGACAGCAGACAATGAG.

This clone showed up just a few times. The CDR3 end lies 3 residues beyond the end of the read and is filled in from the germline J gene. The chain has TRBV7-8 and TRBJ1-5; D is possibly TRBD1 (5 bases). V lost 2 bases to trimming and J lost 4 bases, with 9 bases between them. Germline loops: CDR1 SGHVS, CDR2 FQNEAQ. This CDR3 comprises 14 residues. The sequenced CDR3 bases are TGTGCCAGCAGCTTACAGGGTGGGAATCAGCCC. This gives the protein CASSLQGGNQP. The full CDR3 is CASSLQGGNQPQHF.

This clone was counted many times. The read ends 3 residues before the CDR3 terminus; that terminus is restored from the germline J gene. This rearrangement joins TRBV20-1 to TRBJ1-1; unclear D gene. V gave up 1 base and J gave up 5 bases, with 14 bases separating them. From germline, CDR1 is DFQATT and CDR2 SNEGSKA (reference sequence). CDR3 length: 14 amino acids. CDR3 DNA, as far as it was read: TGCAGTGCTAGAGCGAAGATCTGGCGGACTGAA. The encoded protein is CSARAKIWRTE. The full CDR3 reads CSARAKIWRTEAFF.

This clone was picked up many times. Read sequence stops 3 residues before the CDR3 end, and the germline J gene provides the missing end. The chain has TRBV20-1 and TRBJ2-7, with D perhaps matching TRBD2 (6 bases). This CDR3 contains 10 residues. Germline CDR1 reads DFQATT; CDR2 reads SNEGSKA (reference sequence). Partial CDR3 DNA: TGCAGCGGCGGGGACTACGAG. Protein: CSGGDYE. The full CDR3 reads CSGGDYEQYF.

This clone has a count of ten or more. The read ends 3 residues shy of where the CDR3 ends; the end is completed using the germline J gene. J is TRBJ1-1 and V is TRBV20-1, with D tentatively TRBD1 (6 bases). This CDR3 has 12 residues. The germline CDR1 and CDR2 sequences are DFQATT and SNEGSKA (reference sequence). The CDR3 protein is CSAPGVWMEAFF. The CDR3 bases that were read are TGCAGTGCTCCAGGGGTATGGATGGAA.